This record covers a single TCR beta chain. The data belong to a study of T cell changes during pregnancy in multiple sclerosis. TCRdb keeps only in-frame clones here, not all; method: immunoSEQ multiplex PCR. The sample carries more than 25,000 clones, 75% to 95% recorded once. CDR1 and CDR2 from the germline V gene are SGHDT and YYEEEE. The germline V and J ends were trimmed by 4 bases and 3 bases, with 14 bases remaining between them. This CDR3 is built from 15 residues. The material was CD8+ T cells from peripheral blood mononuclear cells, obtained in the second trimester of pregnancy. The chain links TRBV5-6 to TRBJ1-5; D gene uncertain. This clonotype was obtained from a female donor in good health, enrolled as a control in a pregnancy study. In nucleotides, the CDR3 is TGTGCCAGCAGCCCGGGTCGGGGTTTCAATCAGCCCCAGCATTTT. This gives the protein CASSPGRGFNQPQHF.